Below, one T cell receptor (beta chain) is given with its context. This receptor's antigen is unknown. No much larger clone exists at a distance of one base, and base qualities are not known. The entry originates in a study of beta chain features in type 1 diabetes (dated 2018 in TCRdb). Looking at the study overall: No differences in mean age, gender distribution, total cell number or subset yield were found between patients and healthy donors. A total of some 110 million sorted cells were examined across all samples, and the number of cells per subset was strongly correlated with RNA yield. The study compared TCRB repertoires of sorted circulating CD4+ T cell subsets between recently diagnosed type 1 diabetes patients and matched healthy donors. Whereas all 30 or so donors provided naive and central memory subsets, regulatory and stem cell-like memory subsets were isolated from just 8 patients and roughly eight healthy donors.

The paper's findings and limits, for the study overall: In all four CD4+ subsets, TCRB CDR3 length was moderately but significantly shorter in type 1 diabetes patients. Because small numbers of individuals were included in the HLA sub-analyses, any influence of HLA type on TCRB rearrangement was left unresolved. Naive, central memory and regulatory TCRB repertoires appeared more similar among patients than among healthy donors. PCR might favor shorter templates, but patient and control samples were amplified and corrected together, so any skew would affect both groups equally. At VDJ recombination sites, type 1 diabetes patients had fewer insertions and more deleted nucleotides, which implies abnormalities in thymic rearrangement. Sequencing cDNA rather than genomic DNA could over-represent highly expressing activated cells, although activation and CD3 levels did not differ between groups.

Each donor gave one peripheral blood draw, averaging about 120 mL, which was collected into heparinised tubes. A BD FACSAria II was used to sort naive, central memory, regulatory and stem cell-like memory CD4+ T cells with a panel that included CD45RO, CCR7, CD25, CD127, CD95 and CD27. A purity above 95% was achieved for all sorted populations. PBMCs were separated immediately by Lymphoprep density gradient centrifugation and were stained directly, without being cultured. So that batch effects would be minimized, each experiment stained and sorted samples in pairs, pairing one healthy donor with one patient. The cysteine opens and the phenylalanine closes a CDR3 of 13 amino acids. Just CDR3 DNA is preserved here, 39 bases in frame from base 1. The germline V end is reduced by 5 bases and the J end by 5 bases; junction bases left unmatched: 6. The germline V gene sets CDR1 to SQVTM and CDR2 to ANQGSEA.

The entire isolated RNA was reverse transcribed using the High Capacity cDNA Reverse Transcription Kit, and thus expressed TCRB transcripts were sequenced. Deep immunoSEQ sequencing was applied to naive, central memory and regulatory T cell samples, giving an average of roughly 3.5 million total reads per sample. Sorted cells were lysed in RLT buffer, and RNA was extracted using DNase-treated RNeasy Micro or Mini kits according to cell number. To prevent cross-contamination, each cell subset was processed individually, whereas patient and healthy donor samples were processed jointly. TCRB sequences were amplified from cDNA with the immunoSEQ multiplex PCR, producing 87-bp fragments spanning the CDR3 region. Amplicons were sequenced on the Illumina HiSeq platform. The study's own analysis went as follows. PCR bias was computationally corrected using synthetic template baselines, reads within Hamming distance 2 were collapsed, and singletons that could not be merged were discarded. Reads were aligned against IMGT so that V, D and J genes, CDR3 length and insertions or deletions at six rearrangement sites could be assigned. Within each subset, clonotype counts were normalized to sorted cell number, after which true diversity and Gini coefficients were computed with the tcR R package. The overlap coefficient, calculated on TCRB nucleotide sequences, was used to measure repertoire sharing. TCRdb mirrors the immuneACCESS table, restricted to in-frame sequences. Some clones are absent from its copies; in checked studies, under half trace to an unresolved V gene, and the reason for the others is unknown. V and J calls plus clone size are reproduced from that table; the DNA served to infer D and trimming. The sample table shows under 250,000 clones, and approximately 11% are seen once. The ten biggest clones cover roughly 1.3% of the sample.

The chain is made from TRBV29-1 and TRBJ2-3; TRBD1 lines up with 8 middle nucleotides. The receptor was derived from a man aged 18 to 30 in good health. Sequenced material: central memory CD4+ T cells from blood. The nucleotide sequence reads as follows: TGCAGCGTTTCGACAGGGGCGGTAGATACGCAGTATTTT. This is translated as CSVSTGAVDTQYF.